This TCR beta chain was captured by sequencing in a study of blood T cell repertoires in COVID-19. TCRdb's copy holds only in-frame clones and misses some; the assay was immunoSEQ multiplex PCR. The sample holds approximately 100,000 clones; approximately 81% are singletons and the top ten take 2% to 2.5%. Germline values: CDR1 MNHEY, CDR2 SMNVEV (reference sequence). CDR3 size: 18 residues. V dropped 5 bases and J dropped 3 bases, with 23 bases sitting between them. The chain uses TRBV27 and TRBJ1-5; D is unclear. Sequences were obtained from peripheral blood. The TCR was taken from a human donor in a cohort sampled during active COVID-19. The CDR3 sequence: CASSLVLGWRFINQPQHF. The CDR3 bases are TGTGCCAGCAGTCTTGTACTCGGGTGGAGGTTTATCAATCAGCCCCAGCATTTT.